This entry lists 13 T cell receptor beta chains sequenced from one sample in a study of blood T cell repertoires in COVID-19. Sequencing was performed with immunoSEQ multiplex PCR; in TCRdb, only in-frame clones are kept and a portion is missing. The table records around 250,000 clones, 85% to 95% of them present only once. The sequencing sample was made of PBMCs or T cells enriched from blood (not recorded which). All receptors derive from a man between 35 and 55 years old who had been exposed to COVID-19.

The chain employs TRBV5-1 and TRBJ1-6; 10 bases line up with TRBD1. J lost 8 bases, V lost 0 bases, and 2 bases had no gene match. The CDR3 is 15 residues long. The germline gives CDR1 SGHRS, CDR2 YFSETQ. CDR3 sequence: CASSLAGQGYSPLHF. The CDR3 DNA reads TGCGCCAGCAGCTTGGCGGGACAGGGGTATTCACCCCTCCACTTT.

The chain uses TRBV19 and TRBJ1-5; TRBD1 is a possible D gene (5 bases). Between the trimmed V and J ends, which lost 2 bases and 6 bases, there was a span of 17 bases. The CDR3 runs to 16 residues. CDR1 and CDR2 (germline): LNHDA, SQIVND (reference sequence). The CDR3 sequence: CASSIRLGGSGQPQHF. For the CDR3, the DNA is TGTGCCAGTAGTATACGTCTGGGGGGGTCGGGTCAGCCCCAGCATTTT.

The chain has TRBV14 and TRBJ2-3; possible D gene TRBD1, 6 bases. The CDR3 loop spans 16 amino acids. The V gene's germline CDR1 is SGHDN and CDR2 FVKESK. V lost 0 bases and J lost 0, with 10 bases in between. CDR3 sequence: CASSQERTASTDTQYF. As DNA, the CDR3 is TGTGCCAGCAGCCAAGAACGGACAGCGAGCACAGATACGCAGTATTTT.

The V call is TRBV5-6, the J call TRBJ2-2; D is possibly TRBD2 (5 bases). The germline CDR1 and CDR2 sequences are SGHDT and YYEEEE. V was shortened by 4 bases and J by 2 bases, with 12 bases between the two germline ends. The CDR3 has 15 residues. The CDR3, as DNA: TGTGCCAGCAGCCACGGACTGGTTAACACCGGGGAGCTGTTTTTT. Translated: CASSHGLVNTGELFF. The variable domain in full, completed from reference TRBV5-6 and TRBJ2-2, reads DAGVTQSPTHLIKTRGQQVTLRCSPKSGHDTVSWYQQALGQGPQFIFQYYEEEERQRGNFPDRFSGHQFPNYSSELNVNALLLGDSALYLCASSHGLVNTGELFFGEGSRLTVL.

The J gene is TRBJ1-1, the V gene TRBV7-8; a weak D match, TRBD1 (5 bases). CDR1 is SGHVS, CDR2 FQNEAQ, per germline. Between the trimmed V and J ends, which lost 5 bases and 2 bases, there was a span of 15 bases. The CDR3 length is 15 residues. The CDR3 nucleotides are TGTGCCAGCAGCCTCGCCGGGGGGATAAACACTGAAGCTTTCTTT. It yields the protein CASSLAGGINTEAFF.

The chain uses TRBV25-1 and TRBJ1-3, with 9 positions matching TRBD1. Per germline, CDR1 MGHDK and CDR2 SYGVNS. CDR3 length equals 14 residues. The junction had 7 bases not matched to a gene; V was cut back by 4 bases and J by 9 bases. The CDR3 coding sequence is TGTGCCAGCAGTGGTACAGGGGGCTTGGGCACCATATATTTT. It translates to CASSGTGGLGTIYF.

This clone was picked up a small number of times. V is TRBV7-3 and J is TRBJ2-7; D perhaps matches TRBD2 (5 bases). There are 13 residues in the CDR3. Germline V gives CDR1 SGHTA, CDR2 FQGTGA. The V and J ends lost 5 bases and 0 bases respectively, with 8 bases between them. CDR3 coding DNA: TGTGCCAGCAGCCGCGGGTCCTCCTACGAGCAGTACTTC. It specifies CASSRGSSYEQYF. Supplemented by reference TRBV7-3 and TRBJ2-7, the full variable domain reads GAGVSQTPSNKVTEKGKYVELRCDPISGHTALYWYRQSLGQGPEFLIYFQGTGAADDSGLPNDRFFAVRPEGSVSTLKIQRTERGDSAVYLCASSRGSSYEQYFGPGTRLTVT.

DNA of the CDR3: TGTGCCAGCTCACCGGGGGCCTTGGGCTCCTACGAGCAGTACTTC. Protein: CASSPGALGSYEQYF. This chain connects TRBV18 to TRBJ2-7, with D possibly TRBD1 on 6 matching bases. V gave up 3 bases and J gave up 0 bases, with 12 bases separating them. CDR1 and CDR2 (germline): KGHSH, LQKENI. The CDR3 totals 15 residues.

The genes are TRBV2 and TRBJ2-3, with D possibly being TRBD2 (5 bases). Germline loops: CDR1 SNHLY, CDR2 FYNNEI. Trimming shortened V by 6 bases and J by 2 bases, and 18 bases separated the two germline ends. The CDR3 runs to 16 residues. Here the CDR3 reads CASRTPSIASTDTQYF. As DNA, the CDR3 is TGTGCCAGCAGGACCCCCAGCATAGCGTCCACAGATACGCAGTATTTT. The whole variable domain, remainder taken from reference TRBV2 and TRBJ2-3, is EPEVTQTPSHQVTQMGQEVILRCVPISNHLYFYWYRQILGQKVEFLVSFYNNEISEKSEIFDDQFSVERPDGSNFTLKIRSTKLEDSAMYFCASRTPSIASTDTQYFGPGTRLTVL.

The gene calls are TRBV23-1 and TRBJ2-4, with D perhaps matching TRBD1 (6 bases). TRBV23-1 is an ORF for which the function is uncertain. The CDR3 runs to 16 residues. V was trimmed by 5 bases and J by 2 bases, leaving 16 bases between them. The DNA for the CDR3 is TGCGCCAGCAGTAGGTTACCTCGGGACACCAAAAACATTCAGTACTTC. It is translated as CASSRLPRDTKNIQYF.

The chain is built from TRBV5-1 and TRBJ2-1, with 7 bases lining up with TRBD2. V lost 4 bases, J lost 5 bases, and 6 bases stayed unmatched. This CDR3 has 14 residues. Germline CDR1 is SGHRS and CDR2 is YFSETQ. CDR3: CASSKTSANNEQFF. The CDR3 DNA reads TGCGCCAGCAGCAAAACTAGCGCCAACAATGAGCAGTTCTTC.

The chain has TRBV18 and TRBJ2-2, with 8 positions matching TRBD2. J gave up 6 bases and V 3 bases, and 18 bases lay outside the gene matches. Germline CDR1 is KGHSH and CDR2 is LQKENI. The CDR3 consists of 19 residues. The CDR3 is CASSPPLNPAGVLAGELFF. CDR3 in DNA: TGTGCCAGCTCACCTCCCCTGAACCCAGCGGGAGTTTTGGCCGGGGAGCTGTTTTTT.

The chain recombines TRBV4-3 with TRBJ1-3, with D maybe TRBD1 (5 bases). This CDR3 is 15 amino acids long. CDR1 and CDR2 (germline): LGHNA, YSLEER. Trimming left V 4 bases short and J 0 bases short, with 10 bases between. The CDR3 spells CASSPDTSSGNTIYF. The CDR3 DNA reads TGCGCCAGCAGCCCGGACACCAGCTCTGGAAACACCATATATTTT.